The 7 T cell receptor beta chains below come from one sample, sequenced in a study of shared clonotypes between healthy human individuals. TCRdb keeps only in-frame clones here, not all; method: immunoSEQ multiplex PCR. The sample lists about 2.1 million clones, about 92% seen once, with about 1.5% in the top ten. Positive CCR7 selection of CD45RO-negative cells yielded the naive CD8 cells, and terminally differentiated effector memory CD45RA+ cells were excluded. Sequenced material: naive CD8+ T cells from PBMCs. These receptors all come from a man aged 18 to 30 in good health. Some clones in this sample may be carry-over from other donors' samples.

Here the CDR3 DNA reads TGTGCCAGCATCTCAGTGGACAATGAGCAGTTCTTC. Translating gives CASISVDNEQFF. The rearrangement links TRBV28 to TRBJ2-1; no definite D call. Germline CDR1 MDHEN, CDR2 SYDVKM. The CDR3 contains 12 residues. The ends were cut back, 7 bases at V and 5 bases at J, with 9 bases in the middle.

This chain links TRBV18 with TRBJ1-2; tentatively, D is TRBD1 (6 bases). The CDR3 is 16 residues long. From germline, CDR1 is KGHSH and CDR2 LQKENI. V was clipped by 6 bases and J by 2 bases, with 19 bases between them. CDR3 nucleotides: TGTGCCAGCTCGCCTGAACCAGGGGCACTAAACTATGGCTACACCTTC. Translated, it gives CASSPEPGALNYGYTF.

The chain uses TRBV5-1 and TRBJ1-1, with TRBD1 matching over 8 bases. Unmatched junction bases numbered 7, after V lost 3 bases and J lost 0 bases. Germline V gene lookup returns CDR1 SGHRS and CDR2 YFSETQ. The CDR3 is 16 amino acids. The CDR3 loop reads CASSSQGEGMNTEAFF. DNA of the CDR3: TGCGCCAGCAGCTCACAGGGGGAGGGGATGAACACTGAAGCTTTCTTT.

This clone has only one observation. V usage is TRBV11-2 and J usage is TRBJ1-2, with D perhaps TRBD1 (5 bases). The germline V gene encodes CDR1 SGHAT and CDR2 FQNNGV. CDR3 length equals 13 residues. The V and J ends lost 1 base and 8 bases respectively, with 11 bases between them. The chain's CDR3 is CASSLGGAQGYTF. CDR3 DNA sequence: TGTGCCAGCAGCTTAGGCGGGGCACAAGGCTACACCTTC.

The chain joins TRBV2 to TRBJ2-5, with 9 bases aligning to TRBD1. Per the germline V gene, CDR1 is SNHLY and CDR2 is FYNNEI. Trimming removed 6 bases from V and 6 bases from J; junction bases left unmatched: 11. This CDR3 has 15 amino acids. Here the CDR3 DNA reads TGTGCCAGCAGGGAGGGACAGGGTATGAAGAAGACCCAGTACTTC. This codes for CASREGQGMKKTQYF.

This clone was picked up one time. This sequence joins TRBV9 and TRBJ2-7; a possible D gene is TRBD2 (6 bases). Germline CDR1 SGDLS, CDR2 YYNGEE. V was trimmed by 4 bases and J by 6 bases, leaving 20 bases between them. The CDR3 runs 15 residues. In DNA, the CDR3 is TGTGCCAGCAGCACCTATAGCGGACCCCCGGGCGAGCAGTACTTC. Translation: CASSTYSGPPGEQYF.

The chain uses TRBV7-9 and TRBJ2-5; tentative D call: TRBD1 (7 bases). CDR3 length equals 14 residues. The V end was cut by 5 bases, the J end by 3 bases, with 13 bases between. Germline V gene data show CDR1 as SEHNR and CDR2 as FQNEAQ (reference sequence). The CDR3 spells CASSRGTAKETQYF. The CDR3 DNA reads TGTGCCAGCAGCCGGGGGACAGCTAAAGAGACCCAGTACTTC. The full variable domain, in which reference TRBV7-9 and TRBJ2-5 provide the parts outside the CDR3, is DTGVSQNPRHKITKRGQNVTFRCDPISEHNRLYWYRQTLGQGPEFLTYFQNEAQLEKSRLLSDRFSAERPKGSFSTLEIQRTEQGDSAMYLCASSRGTAKETQYFGPGTRLLVL.